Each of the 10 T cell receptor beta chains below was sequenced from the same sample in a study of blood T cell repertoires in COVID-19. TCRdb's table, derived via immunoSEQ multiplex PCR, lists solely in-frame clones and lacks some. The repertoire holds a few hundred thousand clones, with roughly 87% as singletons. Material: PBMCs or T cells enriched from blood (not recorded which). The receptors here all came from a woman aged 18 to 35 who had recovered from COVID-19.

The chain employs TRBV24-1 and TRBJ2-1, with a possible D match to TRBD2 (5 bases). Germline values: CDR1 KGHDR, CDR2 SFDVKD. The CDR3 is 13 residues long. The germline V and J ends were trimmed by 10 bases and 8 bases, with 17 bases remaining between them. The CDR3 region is CATASGRGDEQFF. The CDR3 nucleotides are TGTGCCACGGCCAGCGGACGTGGTGATGAGCAGTTCTTC.

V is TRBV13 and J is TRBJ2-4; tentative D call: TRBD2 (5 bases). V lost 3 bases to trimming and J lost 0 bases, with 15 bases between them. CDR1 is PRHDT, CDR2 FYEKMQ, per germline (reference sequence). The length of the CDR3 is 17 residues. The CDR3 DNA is TGTGCCAGCAGCTTTCTCTCCCAAGGGAGAGCCAAAAACATTCAGTACTTC. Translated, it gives CASSFLSQGRAKNIQYF.

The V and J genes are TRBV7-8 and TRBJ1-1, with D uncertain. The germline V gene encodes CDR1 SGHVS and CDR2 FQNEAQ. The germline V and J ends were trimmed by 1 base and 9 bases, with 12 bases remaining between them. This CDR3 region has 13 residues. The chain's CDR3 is CASSLGWENQAFF. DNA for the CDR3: TGTGCCAGCAGCTTAGGATGGGAGAACCAAGCTTTCTTT.

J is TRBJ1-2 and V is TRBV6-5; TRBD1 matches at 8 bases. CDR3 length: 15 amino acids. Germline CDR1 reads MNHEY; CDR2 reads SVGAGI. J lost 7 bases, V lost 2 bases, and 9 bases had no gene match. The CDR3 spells CASSYRYRGLLGYTF. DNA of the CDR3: TGTGCCAGCAGTTACCGTTACAGGGGGTTGCTTGGCTACACCTTC.

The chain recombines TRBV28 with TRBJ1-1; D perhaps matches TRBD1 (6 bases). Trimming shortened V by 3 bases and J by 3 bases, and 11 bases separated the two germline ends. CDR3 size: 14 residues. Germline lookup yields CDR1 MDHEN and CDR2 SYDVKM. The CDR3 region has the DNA TGTGCCAGCAGTTTGCTTACAGGGCACACTGAAGCTTTCTTT. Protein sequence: CASSLLTGHTEAFF. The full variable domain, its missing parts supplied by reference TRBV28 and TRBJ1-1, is DVKVTQSSRYLVKRTGEKVFLECVQDMDHENMFWYRQDPGLGLRLIYFSYDVKMKEKGDIPEGYSVSREKKERFSLILESASTNQTSMYLCASSLLTGHTEAFFGQGTRLTVV.

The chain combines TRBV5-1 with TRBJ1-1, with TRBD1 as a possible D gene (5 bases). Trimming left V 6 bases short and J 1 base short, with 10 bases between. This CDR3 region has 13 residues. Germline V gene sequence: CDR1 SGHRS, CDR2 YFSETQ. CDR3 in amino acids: CASTNQGNTEAFF. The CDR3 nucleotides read TGCGCCAGCACTAACCAGGGGAACACTGAAGCTTTCTTT.

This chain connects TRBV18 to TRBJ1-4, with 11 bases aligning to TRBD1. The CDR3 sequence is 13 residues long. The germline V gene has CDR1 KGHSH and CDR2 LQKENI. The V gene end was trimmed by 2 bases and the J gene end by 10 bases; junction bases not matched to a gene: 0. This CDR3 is CASSPGTGGKLFF. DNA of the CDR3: TGTGCCAGCTCACCAGGGACAGGGGGAAAACTGTTTTTT.

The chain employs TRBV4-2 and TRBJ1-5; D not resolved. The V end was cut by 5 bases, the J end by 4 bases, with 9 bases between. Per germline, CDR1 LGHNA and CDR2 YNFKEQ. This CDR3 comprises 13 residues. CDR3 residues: CASSEAANQPQHF. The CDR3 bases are TGTGCCAGCAGCGAAGCAGCGAATCAGCCCCAGCATTTT.

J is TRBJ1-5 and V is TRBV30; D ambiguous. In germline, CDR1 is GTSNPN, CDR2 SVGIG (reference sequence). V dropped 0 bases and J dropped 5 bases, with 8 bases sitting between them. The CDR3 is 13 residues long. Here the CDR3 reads CAWSVHGDQPQHF. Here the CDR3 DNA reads TGTGCCTGGAGTGTACATGGTGATCAGCCCCAGCATTTT. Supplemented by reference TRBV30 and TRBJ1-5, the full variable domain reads SQTIHQWPATLVQPVGSPLSLECTVEGTSNPNLYWYRQAAGRGLQLLFYSVGIGQISSEVPQNLSASRPQDRQFILSSKKLLLSDSGFYLCAWSVHGDQPQHFGDGTRLSIL.

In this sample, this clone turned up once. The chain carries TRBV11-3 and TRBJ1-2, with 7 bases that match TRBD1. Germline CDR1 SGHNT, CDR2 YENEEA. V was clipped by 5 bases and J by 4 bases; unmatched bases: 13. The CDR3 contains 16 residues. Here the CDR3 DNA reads TGTGCCAGCAGCCCCCCGAGACAGGGAAGAAGCTATGGCTACACCTTC. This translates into CASSPPRQGRSYGYTF.